This T cell receptor beta chain emerged from a study of PD-1 blockade in classical Hodgkin lymphoma. The repertoire was sequenced with immunoSEQ multiplex PCR; TCRdb's copy has only in-frame clones and lacks some. The table shows 40,000 to 45,000 clones, with roughly 78% occurring only once. With V trimmed by 2 bases and J by 0 bases, 4 bases remained unmatched. CDR1 and CDR2 from the germline V gene are KGHSH and LQKENI. The CDR3 contains 15 residues. Relapses following autologous stem cell transplantation were seen in all patients, with brentuximab vedotin exposure varying. This clone turned up a few times. The antigen is unknown. General study findings and limits: Lower baseline TCR diversity marked trial partial responders and progressors. Significant TCR diversity gains by C4D1 occurred in CD4+ but not CD8+ cells. Why the repertoires differ is still unclear, perhaps disease activity or prior therapy. Newly diagnosed patients had baseline TCR diversity that was reportedly lower than that of healthy donors.

This clonotype was obtained from a human donor with classical Hodgkin lymphoma. The specimen was peripheral blood mononuclear cells (PBMCs), collected before the second cycle of nivolumab. The V and J genes are TRBV18 and TRBJ2-7; 7 bases line up with TRBD1. CDR3 nucleotide sequence: TGTGCCAGCTCACCAATAGCAGGGGGCTCCTACGAGCAGTACTTC. Residues: CASSPIAGGSYEQYF.